This T cell receptor beta chain originates from a study of CD8+ T cells in alopecia areata. Overall study context: Tofacitinib continued for 6 to 18 months and was then withheld for 6 months.

The CDR3 loop spans 15 amino acids. In germline, CDR1 is MGHDK, CDR2 SYGVNS. The V end was cut by 3 bases, the J end by 7 bases, with 16 bases between. RNA was isolated and reverse transcribed to cDNA, the sequencing template. The data were produced by immunoSEQ multiplex PCR, yet TCRdb's version contains in-frame clones alone and is incomplete. Among approximately 180,000 clones listed, roughly 60% were seen once. The TCR sequence derives from a human donor with alopecia areata. The rearrangement links TRBV25-1 to TRBJ2-1; possibly TRBD1 for D (5 bases). The sequencing here drew on CD4+ T cells sorted from blood, taken at week 0. CDR3 loop: CASSDRVGLWNEQFF. The CDR3 bases are TGTGCCAGCAGTGACAGGGTAGGATTGTGGAATGAGCAGTTCTTC.